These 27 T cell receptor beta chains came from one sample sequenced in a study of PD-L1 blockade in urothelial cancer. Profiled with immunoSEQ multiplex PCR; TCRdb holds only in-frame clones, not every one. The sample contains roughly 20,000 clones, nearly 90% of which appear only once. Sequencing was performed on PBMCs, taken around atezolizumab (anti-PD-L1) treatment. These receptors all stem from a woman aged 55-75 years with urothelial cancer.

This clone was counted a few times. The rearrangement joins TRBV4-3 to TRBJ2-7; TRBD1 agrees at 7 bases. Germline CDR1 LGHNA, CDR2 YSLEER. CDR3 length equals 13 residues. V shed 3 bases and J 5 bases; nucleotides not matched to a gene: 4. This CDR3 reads CASSQDRIHEQYF. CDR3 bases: TGCGCCAGCAGCCAGGACAGGATCCACGAGCAGTACTTC.

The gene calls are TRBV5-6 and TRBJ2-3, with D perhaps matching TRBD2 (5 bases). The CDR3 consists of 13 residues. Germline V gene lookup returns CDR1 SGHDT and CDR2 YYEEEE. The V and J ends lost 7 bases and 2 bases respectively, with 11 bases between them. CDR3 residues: CASSEGFTDTQYF. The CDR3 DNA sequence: TGTGCCAGCTCCGAGGGCTTCACAGATACGCAGTATTTT.

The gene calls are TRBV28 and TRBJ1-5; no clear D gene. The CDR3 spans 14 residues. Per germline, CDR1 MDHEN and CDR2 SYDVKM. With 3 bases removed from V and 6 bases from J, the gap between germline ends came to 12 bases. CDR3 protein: CASSFPEVGQPQHF. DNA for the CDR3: TGTGCCAGCAGTTTTCCGGAGGTTGGTCAGCCCCAGCATTTT. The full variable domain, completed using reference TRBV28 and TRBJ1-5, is DVKVTQSSRYLVKRTGEKVFLECVQDMDHENMFWYRQDPGLGLRLIYFSYDVKMKEKGDIPEGYSVSREKKERFSLILESASTNQTSMYLCASSFPEVGQPQHFGDGTRLSIL.

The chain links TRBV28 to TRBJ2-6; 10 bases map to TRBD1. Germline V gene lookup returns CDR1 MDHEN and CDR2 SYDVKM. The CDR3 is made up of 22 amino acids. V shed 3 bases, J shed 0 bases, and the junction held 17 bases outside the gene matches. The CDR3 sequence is CASSFSNRGQGVLSSGANVLTF. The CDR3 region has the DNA TGTGCCAGCAGTTTTTCTAATCGAGGACAGGGGGTATTGTCCTCTGGGGCCAACGTCCTGACTTTC.

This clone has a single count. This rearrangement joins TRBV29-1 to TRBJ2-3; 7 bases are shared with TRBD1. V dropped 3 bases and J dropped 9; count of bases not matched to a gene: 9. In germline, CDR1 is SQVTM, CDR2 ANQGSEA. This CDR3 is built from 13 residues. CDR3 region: CSVDVRQGRTQYF. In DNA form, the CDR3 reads TGCAGCGTTGACGTCAGACAGGGAAGAACGCAGTATTTT.

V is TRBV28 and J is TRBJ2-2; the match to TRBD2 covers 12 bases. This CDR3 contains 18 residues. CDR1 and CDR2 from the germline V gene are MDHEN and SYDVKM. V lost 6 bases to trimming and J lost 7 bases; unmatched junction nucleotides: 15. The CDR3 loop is CASRMAGPSGRANGELFF. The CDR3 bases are TGTGCCAGCAGGATGGCTGGGCCTAGCGGGAGGGCGAACGGGGAGCTGTTTTTT.

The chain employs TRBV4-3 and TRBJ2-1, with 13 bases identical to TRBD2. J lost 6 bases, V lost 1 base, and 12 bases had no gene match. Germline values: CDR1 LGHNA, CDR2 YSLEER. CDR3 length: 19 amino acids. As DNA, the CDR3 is TGCGCCAGCAGCCAAGCTCACCCCGGACTAGCGGGAGAGGGCAATGAGCAGTTCTTC. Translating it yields CASSQAHPGLAGEGNEQFF.

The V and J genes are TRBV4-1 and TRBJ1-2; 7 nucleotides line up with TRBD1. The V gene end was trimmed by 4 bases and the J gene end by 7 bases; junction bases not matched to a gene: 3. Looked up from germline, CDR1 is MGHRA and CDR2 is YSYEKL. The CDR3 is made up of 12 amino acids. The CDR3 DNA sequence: TGCGCCAGCAGCCCGGGACAGCGTGGCTACACCTTC. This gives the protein CASSPGQRGYTF.

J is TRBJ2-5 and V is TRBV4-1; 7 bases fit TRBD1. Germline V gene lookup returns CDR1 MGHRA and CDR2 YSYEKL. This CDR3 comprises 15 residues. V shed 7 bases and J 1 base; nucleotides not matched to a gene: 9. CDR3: CASKPRGQAQETQYF. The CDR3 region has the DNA TGCGCCAGCAAGCCAAGGGGGCAGGCCCAAGAGACCCAGTACTTC.

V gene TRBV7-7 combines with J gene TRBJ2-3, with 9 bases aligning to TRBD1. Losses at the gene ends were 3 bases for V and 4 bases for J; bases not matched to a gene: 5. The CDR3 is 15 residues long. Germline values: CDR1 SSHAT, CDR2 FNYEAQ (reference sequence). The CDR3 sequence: CASSLGQGGADTQYF. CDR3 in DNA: TGTGCCAGCAGCTTGGGACAGGGAGGCGCAGATACGCAGTATTTT.

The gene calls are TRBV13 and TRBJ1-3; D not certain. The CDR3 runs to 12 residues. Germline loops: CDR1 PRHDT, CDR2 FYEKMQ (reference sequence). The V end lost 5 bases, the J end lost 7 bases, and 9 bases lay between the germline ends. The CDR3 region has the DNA TGTGCCAGCAGCCTCGAGGTTAACACCATATATTTT. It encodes CASSLEVNTIYF.

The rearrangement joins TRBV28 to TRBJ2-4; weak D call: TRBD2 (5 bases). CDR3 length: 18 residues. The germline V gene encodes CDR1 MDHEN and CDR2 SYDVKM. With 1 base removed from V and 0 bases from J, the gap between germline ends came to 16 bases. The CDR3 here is CASSLSGLARVAKNIQYF. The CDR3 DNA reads TGTGCCAGCAGTTTATCAGGTCTAGCCCGCGTAGCCAAAAACATTCAGTACTTC. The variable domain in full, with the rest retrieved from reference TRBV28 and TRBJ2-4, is DVKVTQSSRYLVKRTGEKVFLECVQDMDHENMFWYRQDPGLGLRLIYFSYDVKMKEKGDIPEGYSVSREKKERFSLILESASTNQTSMYLCASSLSGLARVAKNIQYFGAGTRLSVL.

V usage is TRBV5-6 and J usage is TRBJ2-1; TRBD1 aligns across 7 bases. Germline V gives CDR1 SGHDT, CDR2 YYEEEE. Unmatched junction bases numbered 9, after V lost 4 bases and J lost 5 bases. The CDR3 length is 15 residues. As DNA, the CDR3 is TGTGCCAGCAGCCCAATCCGGACAGGAAACAATGAGCAGTTCTTC. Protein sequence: CASSPIRTGNNEQFF. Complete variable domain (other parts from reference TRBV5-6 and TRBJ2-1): DAGVTQSPTHLIKTRGQQVTLRCSPKSGHDTVSWYQQALGQGPQFIFQYYEEEERQRGNFPDRFSGHQFPNYSSELNVNALLLGDSALYLCASSPIRTGNNEQFFGPGTRLTVL.

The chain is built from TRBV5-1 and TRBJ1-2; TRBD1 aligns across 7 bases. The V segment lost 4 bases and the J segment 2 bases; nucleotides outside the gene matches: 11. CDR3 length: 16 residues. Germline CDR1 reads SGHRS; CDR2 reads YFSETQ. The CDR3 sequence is CASSTSTPGQNYGYTF. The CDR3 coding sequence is TGCGCCAGCAGCACCTCAACACCGGGACAGAACTATGGCTACACCTTC.

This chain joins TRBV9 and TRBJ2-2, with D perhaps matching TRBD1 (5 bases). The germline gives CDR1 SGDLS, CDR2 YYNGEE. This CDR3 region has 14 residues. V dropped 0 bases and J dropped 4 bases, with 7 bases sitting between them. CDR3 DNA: TGTGCCAGCAGCGTAGCAGGGTCCACCGGGGAGCTGTTTTTT. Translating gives CASSVAGSTGELFF.

The CDR3 nucleotides are TGCGCCAGCAGCCACCTAACAGGGGTTGGCTACACCTTC. Translated: CASSHLTGVGYTF. This sequence joins TRBV4-1 and TRBJ1-2; 7 bases are a match to TRBD1. From germline, CDR1 is MGHRA and CDR2 YSYEKL. Losses at the gene ends were 3 bases for V and 7 bases for J; bases not matched to a gene: 5. The CDR3 runs to 13 residues.

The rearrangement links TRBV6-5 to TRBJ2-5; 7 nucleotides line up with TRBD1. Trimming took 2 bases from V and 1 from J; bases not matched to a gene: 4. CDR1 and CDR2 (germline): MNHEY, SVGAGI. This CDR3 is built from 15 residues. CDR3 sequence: CASSYQGTAQETQYF. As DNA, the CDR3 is TGTGCCAGCAGTTACCAAGGGACAGCCCAAGAGACCCAGTACTTC.

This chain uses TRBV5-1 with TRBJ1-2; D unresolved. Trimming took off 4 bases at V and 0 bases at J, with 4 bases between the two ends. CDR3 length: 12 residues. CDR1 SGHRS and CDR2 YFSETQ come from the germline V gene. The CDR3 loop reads CASSGANYGYTF. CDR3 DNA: TGCGCCAGCAGCGGAGCTAACTATGGCTACACCTTC.

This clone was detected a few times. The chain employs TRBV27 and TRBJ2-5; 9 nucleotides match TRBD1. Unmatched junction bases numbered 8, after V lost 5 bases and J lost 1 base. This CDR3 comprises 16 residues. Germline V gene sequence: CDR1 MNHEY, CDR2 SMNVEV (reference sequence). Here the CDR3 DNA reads TGTGCCAGCAGTGCTTACAGGGGGCGCCGCCAAGAGACCCAGTACTTC. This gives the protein CASSAYRGRRQETQYF.

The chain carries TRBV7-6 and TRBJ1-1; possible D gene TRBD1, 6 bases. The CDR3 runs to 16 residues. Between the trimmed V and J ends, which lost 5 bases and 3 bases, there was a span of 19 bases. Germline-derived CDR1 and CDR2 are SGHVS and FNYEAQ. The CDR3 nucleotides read TGTGCCAGCAGCAGGGCACAGGGCGTGGCGGACACTGAAGCTTTCTTT. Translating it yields CASSRAQGVADTEAFF.

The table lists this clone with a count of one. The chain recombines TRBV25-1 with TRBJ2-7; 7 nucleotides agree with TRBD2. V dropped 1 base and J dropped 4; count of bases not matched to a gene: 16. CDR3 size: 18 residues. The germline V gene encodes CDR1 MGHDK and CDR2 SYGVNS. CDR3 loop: CASSESHYRREFLYEQYF. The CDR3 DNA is TGTGCCAGCAGTGAATCCCACTATCGGCGGGAGTTTCTTTACGAGCAGTACTTC.

DNA of the CDR3: TGTGCCAGCAGCCCGTCTCCGGCAGGGGGGACCTACAATGAGCAGTTCTTC. This gives the protein CASSPSPAGGTYNEQFF. The V call is TRBV5-4, the J call TRBJ2-1; D might be TRBD1 (7 bases). The CDR3 runs to 17 residues. The germline V gene encodes CDR1 SGHNT and CDR2 YYREEE (reference sequence). V was pared by 4 bases and J by 2 bases, with 19 bases between.

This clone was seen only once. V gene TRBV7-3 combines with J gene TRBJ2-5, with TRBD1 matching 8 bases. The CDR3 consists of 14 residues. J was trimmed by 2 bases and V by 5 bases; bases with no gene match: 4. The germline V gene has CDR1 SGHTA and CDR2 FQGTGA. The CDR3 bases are TGTGCCAGCAGCGCCGGGACAGGTCAAGAGACCCAGTACTTC. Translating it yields CASSAGTGQETQYF.

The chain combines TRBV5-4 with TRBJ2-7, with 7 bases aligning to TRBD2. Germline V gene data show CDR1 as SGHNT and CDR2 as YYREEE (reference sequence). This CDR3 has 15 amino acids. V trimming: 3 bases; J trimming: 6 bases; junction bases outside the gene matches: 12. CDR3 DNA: TGTGCCAGCAGCTGGGGGGGGAACTGGCCCTCCGAGCAGTACTTC. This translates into CASSWGGNWPSEQYF.

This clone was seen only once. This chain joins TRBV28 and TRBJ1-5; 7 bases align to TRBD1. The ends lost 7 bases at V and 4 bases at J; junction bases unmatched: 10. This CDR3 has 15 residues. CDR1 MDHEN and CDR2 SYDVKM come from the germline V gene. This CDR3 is CASTIRGMGNQPQHF. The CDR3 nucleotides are TGTGCCAGCACCATCAGGGGGATGGGTAATCAGCCCCAGCATTTT.

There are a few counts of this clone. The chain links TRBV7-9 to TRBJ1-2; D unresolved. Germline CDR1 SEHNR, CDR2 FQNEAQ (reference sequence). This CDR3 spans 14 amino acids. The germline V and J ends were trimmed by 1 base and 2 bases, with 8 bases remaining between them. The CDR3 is CASSLVGGNYGYTF. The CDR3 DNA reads TGTGCCAGCAGCTTAGTAGGCGGAAACTATGGCTACACCTTC.

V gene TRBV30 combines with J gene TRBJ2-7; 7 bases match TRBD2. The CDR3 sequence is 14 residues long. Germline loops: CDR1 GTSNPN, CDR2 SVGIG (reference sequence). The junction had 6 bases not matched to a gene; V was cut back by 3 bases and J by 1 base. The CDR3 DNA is TGTGCCTGGAGAAACCTAGCGGATTCCTACGAGCAGTACTTC. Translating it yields CAWRNLADSYEQYF.